This T cell receptor (beta chain) comes out of a study of early T cells in non-severe SARS-CoV-2 infection. Each CDR3 protein gets one entry after TCRdb re-called the 5' RACE reads with MiXCR. The sample yields 80,000 to 95,000 distinct CDR3 sequences, approximately 15% seen once. This clonotype was found many times. The input for sequencing was whole blood, taken at baseline. The sequence was obtained from an adult who was a healthcare worker with PCR-confirmed SARS-CoV-2 infection or an uninfected control (not recorded which).

The CDR3 nucleotides read TGTGCCAGCAGCCACTCTCGACGGCGGGAGCAGTACTTC. Amino acid sequence: CASSHSRRREQYF. The chain recombines TRBV4-2 with TRBJ2-7; D is uncertain. Germline V gene lookup returns CDR1 LGHNA and CDR2 YNFKEQ. CDR3 length equals 13 residues. V lost 3 bases and J 7 bases, leaving 13 bases between the germline ends.